This T cell receptor beta chain was recovered during a study of vaccination and CD4 T cells after COVID-19. The CDR3 is 16 residues long. The ends were cut back, 5 bases at V and 0 bases at J, with 15 bases in the middle. Germline V gene lookup returns CDR1 SGHTA and CDR2 FQGNSA. At the Johns Hopkins FTIC core, DNA taken from cultured CD4+ T cells was sequenced by way of the Oncomine TCR Beta short-read assay. TCRdb re-analysed the PCR reads in MiXCR, keeping a single row per CDR3 protein. The sample includes 13,000 or so distinct CDR3 sequences, about 26% seen only once; the top ten take 7% to 10%. This clonotype is medium-sized by share. The antigen is unknown. Documented treatment: roughly 11-day PBMC culture with coronavirus spike peptide pools or control peptides (ViraFEST assay). General study points: In convalescent patients, 304 of 307 vaccine-specific clones were mono-reactive for SARS-CoV-2 spike.

This sequence originates from a human donor who had recovered from COVID-19. Material: CD4+ T cells from blood, cultured in vitro. The chain recombines TRBV7-2 with TRBJ2-3; D may match TRBD1 or TRBD2 (6 bases each). The CDR3 region is CASSTRGTLSTDTQYF. The CDR3 nucleotides read TGTGCCAGCAGCACTAGGGGGACTTTAAGCACAGATACGCAGTATTTT.